Following are 18 T cell receptor beta chains from one sample sequenced in a study of CD8 T cells in Susac syndrome. After extraction with the RNeasy kit, about 0.5 to 1 ug of the RNA was reverse transcribed using random hexamers. TCRdb called the immunoSEQ multiplex PCR reads again in MiXCR, with one record for every CDR3 protein. The sample yields approximately 160,000 distinct CDR3 sequences, 94% seen once. Sequencing was done on a sample of CD4+ T cells from PBMCs. These receptors all stem from a human donor with multiple sclerosis.

The rearrangement joins TRBV9 to TRBJ2-3; 9 bases agree with TRBD2. The CDR3 covers 15 residues. Germline V gene data show CDR1 as SGDLS and CDR2 as YYNGEE. Trimming at V came to 6 bases and at J to 5 bases, leaving 10 bases not matched to a gene. The CDR3 loop reads CASTSSGRLGDTQYF. Written as DNA, the CDR3 is TGTGCCAGCACAAGTAGCGGGAGACTTGGAGATACGCAGTATTTT.

J is TRBJ2-1 and V is TRBV29-1, with D maybe TRBD2 (6 bases). Per germline, CDR1 SQVTM and CDR2 ANQGSEA. The V end lost 7 bases, the J end lost 5 bases, and 6 bases lay between the germline ends. The CDR3 is 10 residues long. The CDR3 DNA sequence: TGCAGCGGGGGGGACAATGAGCAGTTCTTC. It codes for CSGGDNEQFF.

The chain couples TRBV14 to TRBJ1-1; D is unresolved. The CDR3 consists of 14 residues. Germline CDR1 is SGHDN and CDR2 is FVKESK. The V end lost 0 bases, the J end lost 3 bases, and 8 bases lay between the germline ends. The CDR3 spells CASSQDGWDTEAFF. The CDR3 nucleotides are TGTGCCAGCAGCCAAGATGGGTGGGACACTGAAGCTTTCTTT.

This clonotype was recorded once. This rearrangement joins TRBV5-1 to TRBJ2-7, with D perhaps TRBD1 (5 bases). Trimming removed 4 bases from V and 7 bases from J, with 21 bases in between. This CDR3 has 15 amino acids. The V gene's germline CDR1 is SGHRS and CDR2 YFSETQ. The CDR3 DNA follows: TGCGCCAGCAGCAAGGGCGCCGTCACGCAGGGTGAGCAGTACTTC. Translation gives CASSKGAVTQGEQYF.

This chain joins TRBV10-3 and TRBJ2-2; possibly TRBD1 for D (5 bases). Looked up from germline, CDR1 is ENHRY and CDR2 is SYGVKD. Trimming stripped 6 bases from V and 5 bases from J, with 10 bases between. This CDR3 is 13 amino acids long. The CDR3 is CAIRPTGTGELFF. The DNA of the CDR3 is TGTGCCATCAGACCCACAGGTACCGGGGAGCTGTTTTTT.

The chain employs TRBV28 and TRBJ2-7, with 9 positions matching TRBD1. CDR3 length: 14 amino acids. V shed 5 bases and J 2 bases; nucleotides not matched to a gene: 4. Germline V lookup: CDR1 MDHEN, CDR2 SYDVKM. CDR3 loop: CASSQTGGTYEQYF. CDR3 coding DNA: TGTGCCAGCAGTCAGACAGGGGGAACCTACGAGCAGTACTTC.

The chain employs TRBV12-3 or TRBV12-4 and TRBJ1-3; no clear D gene. V gave up 7 bases and J gave up 0 bases, with 16 bases separating them. The CDR3 contains 16 residues. For the CDR3, the DNA is TGTGCCAGCACCCGAACGTTTGTAGTCTCTGGAAACACCATATATTTT. Protein sequence: CASTRTFVVSGNTIYF.

The CDR3 DNA is TGTGCCAGCAGCTCTGGGACAGGACTTACCTACGAGCAGTACTTC. It translates to CASSSGTGLTYEQYF. The chain uses TRBV7-2 and TRBJ2-7; 8 bases map to TRBD1. CDR1 is SGHTA and CDR2 is FQGNSA in the germline V gene. Trimming removed 4 bases from V and 2 bases from J; junction bases left unmatched: 7. This CDR3 is built from 15 residues.

The V and J genes are TRBV18 and TRBJ2-2; D possibly corresponds to TRBD2 (5 bases). Germline CDR1 reads KGHSH; CDR2 reads LQKENI. The CDR3 runs 15 residues. The ends were cut back, 3 bases at V and 2 bases at J, with 10 bases in the middle. CDR3 in amino acids: CASSPSRGNTGELFF. CDR3 in DNA: TGTGCCAGCTCACCCAGCCGGGGAAACACCGGGGAGCTGTTTTTT.

The chain carries TRBV30 and TRBJ1-1; D is possibly TRBD1 (6 bases). Germline V gene sequence: CDR1 GTSNPN, CDR2 SVGIG (reference sequence). The CDR3 totals 12 residues. V was cut by 2 bases and J by 11 bases, with 15 bases left in between. CDR3 coding DNA: TGTGCCTGGAGTTGGGGGGCAGGTGATGCTTTCTTT. Its translation: CAWSWGAGDAFF.

The chain combines TRBV7-9 with TRBJ1-5, with D perhaps matching TRBD1 (6 bases). This CDR3 is 16 amino acids long. V lost 5 bases and J 7 bases, leaving 21 bases between the germline ends. The germline CDR1 and CDR2 sequences are SEHNR and FQNEAQ (reference sequence). The CDR3 coding sequence is TGTGCCAGCAGCCCCACGGGGGGGCTAGGGATGCAGCCCCAGCATTTT. Translated, it gives CASSPTGGLGMQPQHF. The variable domain in full, with the rest retrieved from reference TRBV7-9 and TRBJ1-5, is DTGVSQNPRHKITKRGQNVTFRCDPISEHNRLYWYRQTLGQGPEFLTYFQNEAQLEKSRLLSDRFSAERPKGSFSTLEIQRTEQGDSAMYLCASSPTGGLGMQPQHFGDGTRLSIL.

This chain joins TRBV5-1 and TRBJ1-1; D unclear. The CDR3 consists of 15 residues. With 2 bases removed from V and 1 base from J, the gap between germline ends came to 12 bases. CDR1 and CDR2 from the germline V gene are SGHRS and YFSETQ. As DNA, the CDR3 is TGCGCCAGCAGCTTAGACTTGTTGGGGAACACTGAAGCTTTCTTT. Translating gives CASSLDLLGNTEAFF.

This clonotype was counted a single time. The V call is TRBV20-1, the J call TRBJ2-7, with TRBD1 identical over 8 bases. J lost 6 bases, V lost 6 bases, and 13 bases had no gene match. Germline V CDR1 and CDR2: DFQATT, SNEGSKA (reference sequence). The CDR3 runs to 14 residues. CDR3 in DNA: TGCAGTGCGATACCGGGACAGGCGAGGCTCGAGCAGTACTTC. Translation: CSAIPGQARLEQYF.

In this sample, this clonotype turned up once. In nucleotides, the CDR3 is TGTGCCAGCAGAGGGGTGTACAATGAGCAGTTCTTC. It is translated as CASRGVYNEQFF. The rearrangement uses TRBV6-1 and TRBJ2-1; D possibly corresponds to TRBD1 (5 bases). V was cut by 6 bases and J by 4 bases, with 7 bases left in between. Per germline, CDR1 MNHNS and CDR2 SASEGT. The CDR3 covers 12 residues.

The rearrangement joins TRBV7-9 to TRBJ2-7, with D perhaps matching TRBD2 (5 bases). There are 12 residues in the CDR3. With 4 bases removed from V and 6 bases from J, the gap between germline ends came to 10 bases. Germline CDR1 SEHNR, CDR2 FQNEAQ (reference sequence). The CDR3 bases are TGTGCCAGCAGCTCGACTACTCTCGAGCAGTACTTC. This sequence encodes CASSSTTLEQYF. Complete variable domain (other parts from reference TRBV7-9 and TRBJ2-7): DTGVSQNPRHKITKRGQNVTFRCDPISEHNRLYWYRQTLGQGPEFLTYFQNEAQLEKSRLLSDRFSAERPKGSFSTLEIQRTEQGDSAMYLCASSSTTLEQYFGPGTRLTVT.

J is TRBJ2-7 and V is TRBV28, with D possibly TRBD1 on 6 matching bases. This CDR3 contains 14 residues. Germline V gives CDR1 MDHEN, CDR2 SYDVKM. V dropped 5 bases and J dropped 3 bases, with 14 bases sitting between them. The CDR3 here is CASSQQGIIYEQYF. DNA of the CDR3: TGTGCCAGCAGTCAGCAGGGGATTATCTACGAGCAGTACTTC.

This chain joins TRBV12-3 or TRBV12-4 and TRBJ2-5; D is unresolved. CDR3 size: 16 residues. Deletions cut 3 bases from V and 1 base from J, with 15 bases between. Written as DNA, the CDR3 is TGTGCCAGCAGTTTCCGTCAGGCCTCTTCCCAAGAGACCCAGTACTTC. Protein product: CASSFRQASSQETQYF.

The chain couples TRBV19 to TRBJ2-2, with TRBD2 matching over 10 bases. The trim removed 1 base at V and 6 bases at J, leaving 2 bases unmatched. Germline assignment: CDR1 LNHDA and CDR2 SQIVND (reference sequence). The CDR3 spans 15 residues. The CDR3 loop reads CASSIGLAGAGELFF. CDR3 nucleotides: TGTGCCAGTAGTATAGGGCTAGCGGGAGCCGGGGAGCTGTTTTTT.